The next 6 T cell receptor beta chains were all read from a single sample in a study of T cell responses to AZD1222 COVID-19 vaccine. Assay: immunoSEQ multiplex PCR; the TCRdb copy retains only in-frame clones and omits some. The sample has some 66,000 clones, roughly nine tenths seen once. The sample consisted of peripheral blood, taken on day 0 of AZD1222 vaccination. The receptors derive from an adult in good health.

The rearrangement links TRBV29-1 to TRBJ1-1; D may be TRBD1 (5 bases). The germline V gene has CDR1 SQVTM and CDR2 ANQGSEA. V was trimmed by 6 bases and J by 7 bases, leaving 12 bases between them. This CDR3 has 11 residues. CDR3: CSVAVGGEAFF. The CDR3 DNA reads as TGCAGCGTGGCCGTTGGGGGTGAAGCTTTCTTT.

This clone rates as large. V gene TRBV11-2 combines with J gene TRBJ2-1; 8 bases are shared with TRBD2. Germline CDR1 and CDR2: SGHAT and FQNNGV. Trimming cost V 1 base and J 4 bases; bases outside gene matches: 6. This CDR3 has 16 residues. This CDR3 is CASSLVASGGYNEQFF. DNA of the CDR3: TGTGCCAGCAGCTTAGTGGCGTCGGGAGGGTACAATGAGCAGTTCTTC.

V usage is TRBV2 and J usage is TRBJ1-5; the D gene is possibly TRBD1 (5 bases). The V and J ends lost 4 bases and 1 base respectively, with 11 bases between them. Germline values: CDR1 SNHLY, CDR2 FYNNEI. This CDR3 is built from 15 residues. CDR3 DNA: TGTGCCAGCAGTGCGGAGGGACTCAGCAATCAGCCCCAGCATTTT. Translating it yields CASSAEGLSNQPQHF.

The gene calls are TRBV2 and TRBJ2-5, with D perhaps given as TRBD1 or TRBD2 (5 bases each). This CDR3 spans 15 amino acids. Germline CDR1 reads SNHLY; CDR2 reads FYNNEI. The V end lost 2 bases, the J end lost 4 bases, and 14 bases lay between the germline ends. The CDR3 sequence: CASSEQRQRGETQYF. Written as DNA, the CDR3 is TGTGCCAGCAGTGAACAGCGGCAGAGGGGAGAGACCCAGTACTTC.

V is TRBV7-2 and J is TRBJ2-2; D not resolved. The V gene lost 4 bases and the J gene lost 7 bases, with 13 bases spanning the gap. Germline V gene data show CDR1 as SGHTA and CDR2 as FQGNSA. CDR3 length: 14 amino acids. This CDR3 is CASSSTRVHGELFF. In nucleotides, the CDR3 is TGTGCCAGCAGCTCAACGCGCGTTCACGGGGAGCTGTTTTTT.

The chain is built from TRBV29-1 and TRBJ2-1; no clear D gene. The CDR3 runs to 16 residues. Germline CDR1 reads SQVTM; CDR2 reads ANQGSEA. V gave up 0 bases and J gave up 0 bases, with 12 bases separating them. CDR3 residues: CSVEDPSVSSYNEQFF. DNA for the CDR3: TGCAGCGTTGAAGATCCCAGCGTGAGCTCCTACAATGAGCAGTTCTTC.